Below, 8 T cell receptor beta chains from the same sample are listed, as sequenced in a study of blood T cells in healthy people across ages. The use of a sample-barcoded 5' primer and a J-beta primer mix characterized a second PCR of about 7 to 12 cycles. TCRdb re-derived calls from the 5' RACE reads in MiXCR, one entry per CDR3 protein. The sample lists 750,000 to 1,000,000 distinct CDR3 sequences, about 28% occurring once. These data were also filed under a second study, of T cells of mothers and their children.

Source material: blood. All receptors derive from a woman aged 40-49 years in good health.

As to this clonotype: The junction differs from germline at one of its ends, possibly a read error. The chain combines TRBV7-2 with TRBJ1-1; D unclear. Germline values: CDR1 SGHTA, CDR2 FQGNSA. This CDR3 has 15 residues. The CDR3 region has the DNA TGTGCCAGCAGCTTAGGCTCGCCTCTGAACACTGAAGCTGTCTTT. Amino acid sequence: CASSLGSPLNTEAVF. Together with reference TRBV7-2 and TRBJ1-1, the CDR3 gives the full variable domain: GAGVSQSPSNKVTEKGKDVELRCDPISGHTALYWYRQSLGQGLEFLIYFQGNSAPDKSGLPSDRFSAERTGGSVSTLTIQRTQQEDSAVYLCASSLGSPLNTEAVFGQGTRLTVV.

The V gene is TRBV5-1, the J gene TRBJ2-7, with D maybe TRBD2 (6 bases). The ends were cut back, 4 bases at V and 5 bases at J, with 28 bases in the middle. The CDR3 has 18 amino acids. The germline CDR1 and CDR2 sequences are SGHRS and YFSETQ. This CDR3 is CASSGARDSQKFRNEQYF. CDR3 nucleotide sequence: TGCGCCAGCAGCGGGGCACGGGACTCCCAAAAATTTCGGAACGAGCAGTACTTC.

The rearrangement uses TRBV5-5 and TRBJ2-5; D is undetermined. V lost 1 base to trimming and J lost 2 bases, with 12 bases between them. The CDR3 consists of 15 residues. Germline V gene data show CDR1 as SGHKS and CDR2 as YYEKEE (reference sequence). The CDR3: CASSLLWSRQETQYF. The CDR3 bases are TGTGCCAGCAGCTTGTTGTGGTCGAGGCAAGAGACCCAGTACTTC.

This sequence joins TRBV3-1 and TRBJ1-2; 7 bases agree with TRBD1. With V trimmed by 5 bases and J by 2 bases, 5 bases remained unmatched. Looked up from germline, CDR1 is LGHDT and CDR2 is YNNKEL (reference sequence). CDR3 length equals 14 residues. Here the CDR3 DNA reads TGTGCCAGCAGCATAGCGACAGGGAACTATGGCTACACCTTC. It codes for CASSIATGNYGYTF.

This clonotype appeared a few times. V and J are TRBV7-2 and TRBJ1-5, with unresolved D. Germline CDR1 reads SGHTA; CDR2 reads FQGNSA. CDR3 length equals 14 residues. V was cut by 2 bases and J by 3 bases, with 8 bases left in between. The CDR3 nucleotides are TGTGCCAGCAGCTTATTGGCCCCCAATCAGCCCCAGCATTTT. Translating it yields CASSLLAPNQPQHF.

The V and J genes are TRBV7-3 and TRBJ1-1, with D perhaps TRBD1 (6 bases). The length of the CDR3 is 14 residues. V was clipped by 5 bases and J by 3 bases, with 13 bases between them. Germline assignment: CDR1 SGHTA and CDR2 FQGTGA. The CDR3 sequence: CASSRGAGDTEAFF. CDR3 coding DNA: TGTGCCAGCAGCAGGGGGGCGGGGGACACTGAAGCTTTCTTT.

There are a few counts of this clonotype. This rearrangement joins TRBV7-2 to TRBJ2-5, with 10 bases aligning to TRBD1. Germline assignment: CDR1 SGHTA and CDR2 FQGNSA. The CDR3 totals 15 residues. V dropped 3 bases and J dropped 4; count of bases not matched to a gene: 5. The CDR3 reads CASSFTTGGVETQYF. In nucleotides, the CDR3 is TGTGCCAGCAGCTTCACGACAGGGGGCGTAGAGACCCAGTACTTC.

The V gene is TRBV29-1, the J gene TRBJ2-1; 7 bases are a match to TRBD1. The J call is in doubt because the DNA end fits TRBJ2-7 better. Germline assignment: CDR1 SQVTM and CDR2 ANQGSEA. The CDR3 has 15 residues. The DNA of the CDR3 is TGCAGCGTTGATCAGGGACAGAGCTCCTACAATGAGCAGTACTTC. Translation gives CSVDQGQSSYNEQYF.